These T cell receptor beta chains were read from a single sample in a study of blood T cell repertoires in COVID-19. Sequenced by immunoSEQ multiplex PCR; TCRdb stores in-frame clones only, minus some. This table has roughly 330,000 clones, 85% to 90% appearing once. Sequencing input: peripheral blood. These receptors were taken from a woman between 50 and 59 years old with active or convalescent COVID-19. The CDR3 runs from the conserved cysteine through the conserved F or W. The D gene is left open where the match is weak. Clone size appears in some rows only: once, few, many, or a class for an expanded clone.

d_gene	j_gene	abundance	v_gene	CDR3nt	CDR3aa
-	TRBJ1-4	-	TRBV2	TGTGCCAGCAGGTACGGAGGTGAAAAACTGTTTTTT	CASRYGGEKLFF
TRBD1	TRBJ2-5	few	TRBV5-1	TGCGCCAGCAGCTGGACAGGGGGCAAAGAGACCCAGTACTTC	CASSWTGGKETQYF
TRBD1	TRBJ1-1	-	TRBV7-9	TGTGCCAGCAGCGCTGGACAGGGTGGCACTGAAGCTTTCTTT	CASSAGQGGTEAFF
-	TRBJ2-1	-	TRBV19	TGTGCCAGTACCCTGCAAGCAGGGGAATACAATGAGCAGTTCTTC	CASTLQAGEYNEQFF
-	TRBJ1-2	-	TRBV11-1	TGTGCCAGCAGCTTGGCACCGGGACAAGAATATGGCTACACCTTC	CASSLAPGQEYGYTF
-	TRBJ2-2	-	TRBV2	TGTGCCAGCGTTGGGGCCCCGAACACCGGGGAGCTGTTTTTT	CASVGAPNTGELFF
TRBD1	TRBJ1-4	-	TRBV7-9	TGTGCCAGCAGCCGAGGGACAGCTAATGAAAAACTGTTTTTT	CASSRGTANEKLFF
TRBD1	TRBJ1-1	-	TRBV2	TGTGCCAGCAGCCCCGAGGGACAGGGAATGAACACTGAAGCTTTCTTT	CASSPEGQGMNTEAFF
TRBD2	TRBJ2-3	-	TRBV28	TGTGCCAGCAGTGGAAGCGGGAGGGCCAAGGGAGATACGCAGTATTTT	CASSGSGRAKGDTQYF
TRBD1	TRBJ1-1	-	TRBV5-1	TGCGCCAGCAGCCCGGACAGGGGGCGGGATGCTTTCTTT	CASSPDRGRDAFF
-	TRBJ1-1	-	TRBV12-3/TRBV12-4	TGTGCCAGCAGGAGGGCGGCTGAAGCTTTCTTT	CASRRAAEAFF
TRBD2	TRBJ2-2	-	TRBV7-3	TGTGCCAGCAGGGACAAGACGGGGGGAGACACCGGGGAGCTGTTTTTT	CASRDKTGGDTGELFF
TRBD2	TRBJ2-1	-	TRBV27	TGTGCCAGCAGGGCCCAAGCGGGAGGGCCCAATGAGCAGTTCTTC	CASRAQAGGPNEQFF
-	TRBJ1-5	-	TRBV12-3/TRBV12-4	TGTGCCAGCAGTTTTTCGGGTCAGCCCCAGCATTTT	CASSFSGQPQHF
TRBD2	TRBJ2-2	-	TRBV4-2	TGTGCCAGCAGCCAAGATCTGAGGGGACTAGCGGGAGTCATTGACACCGGGGAGCTGTTTTTT	CASSQDLRGLAGVIDTGELFF
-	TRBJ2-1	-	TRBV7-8	TGTGCCAGCAGCTTAGGGCGGCACAATGAGCAGTTCTTC	CASSLGRHNEQFF
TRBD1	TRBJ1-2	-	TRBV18	TGTGCCAGCTCACCAGAGGACAGGGGCTATGGCTACACCTTC	CASSPEDRGYGYTF
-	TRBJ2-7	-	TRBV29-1	TGCAGCGTGGTCGCTCTAAACTCCTACGAGCAGTACTTC	CSVVALNSYEQYF
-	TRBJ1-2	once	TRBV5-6	TGTGCCAGCAGCTTGGGACCCACGTCTGGAAGGACTGACACCTTC	CASSLGPTSGRTDTF
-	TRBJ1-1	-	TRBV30	TGTGCCTGGAGGGGAACAGGGACTATGAACACTGAAGCTTTCTTT	CAWRGTGTMNTEAFF
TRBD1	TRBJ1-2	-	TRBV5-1	TGCGCCAGCAGCTTGGCCAGGACAGGGGGAAACTATGGCTACACCTTC	CASSLARTGGNYGYTF
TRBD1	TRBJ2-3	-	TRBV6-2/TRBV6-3	TGTGCCAGCAGTCCCGACAGGGACCGTGCAGATACGCAGTATTTT	CASSPDRDRADTQYF
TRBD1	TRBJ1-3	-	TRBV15	TGTGCCACCAGCAGAGAGGGGACAGTATTTGGAAACACCATATATTTT	CATSREGTVFGNTIYF
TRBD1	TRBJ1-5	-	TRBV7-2	TGTGCCAGCAGCAGGTCCGGACAGGGGCCTCAGCCCCAGCATTTT	CASSRSGQGPQPQHF
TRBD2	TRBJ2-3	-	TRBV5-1	TGCGCCAGCAGCCTCGGGACTAGCGGGAGGGGGGGCACAGATACGCAGTATTTT	CASSLGTSGRGGTDTQYF
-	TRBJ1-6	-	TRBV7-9	TGTGCCAGCAGCTTACAGGGGTTCTATTCACCCCTCCACTTT	CASSLQGFYSPLHF
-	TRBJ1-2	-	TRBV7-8	TGTGCCAGCAGCCTTAACACGGGATCCTCCTATGGCTACACCTTC	CASSLNTGSSYGYTF
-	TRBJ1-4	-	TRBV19	TGTGCCAGTAGCGGCCGAACAGGGCCCGCTAATGAAAAACTGTTTTTT	CASSGRTGPANEKLFF
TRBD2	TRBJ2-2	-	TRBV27	TGTGCCAGCAGTTTAAAGTTTTCACTAGGACTAGCGGGAGTTTTGAACACCGGGGAGCTGTTTTTT	CASSLKFSLGLAGVLNTGELFF
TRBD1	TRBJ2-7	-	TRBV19	TGTGCCAGTAGCTCGGGACAGGGGGTTTTCTACGAGCAGTACTTC	CASSSGQGVFYEQYF
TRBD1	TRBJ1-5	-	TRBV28	TGTGCCAGCAGATCCAAGGACAGGGTCTCTCAGCCCCAGCATTTT	CASRSKDRVSQPQHF
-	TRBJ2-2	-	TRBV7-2	TGTGCCAGCAGCTTAGAATTTCCCGGGAGGAACACCGGGGAGCTGTTTTTT	CASSLEFPGRNTGELFF
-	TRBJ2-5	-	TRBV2	TGTGCCAGCAGTGCTGATCGCAGGAAAGAGACCCAGTACTTC	CASSADRRKETQYF
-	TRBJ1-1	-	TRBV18	TGTGCCAGCTCACCTTTTACACAGGGTATCAGGAACACTGAAGCTTTCTTT	CASSPFTQGIRNTEAFF
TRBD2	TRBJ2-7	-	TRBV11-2	TGTGCCAGCAGCTTAACGGGGACTAGTCTGTACGAGCAGTACTTC	CASSLTGTSLYEQYF
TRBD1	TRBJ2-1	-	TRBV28	TGTGCCAGCAGCCAGGGGGCACATTCCTACAATGAGCAGTTCTTC	CASSQGAHSYNEQFF
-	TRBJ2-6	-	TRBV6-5	TGTGCCAGCAGTCCCTGGGGGGCTGGGGCCAACGTCCTGACTTTC	CASSPWGAGANVLTF
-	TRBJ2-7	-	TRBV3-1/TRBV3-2	TGTGCCAGCAGCCAAGATGACAGAAGTGAGCAGTACTTC	CASSQDDRSEQYF
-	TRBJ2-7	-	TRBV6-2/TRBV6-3	TGTGCCAGCAGTTACTCCCATGTCGAGCAGTACTTC	CASSYSHVEQYF
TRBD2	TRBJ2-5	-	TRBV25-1	TGTGCCAGCAGGATTGGGGACTACAGTTTTGGAGCCCAGTACTTC	CASRIGDYSFGAQYF
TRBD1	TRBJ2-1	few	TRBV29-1	TGCAGCGTACCACCGGGACAGGGATACAATGAGCAGTTCTTC	CSVPPGQGYNEQFF
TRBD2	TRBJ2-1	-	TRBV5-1	TGCGCCAGCAGCTTGGCACCCGGGACTAGATGGTCAGGGAGCTACAATGAGCAGTTCTTC	CASSLAPGTRWSGSYNEQFF
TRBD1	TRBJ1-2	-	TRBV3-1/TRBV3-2	TGTGCCAGCAGCCAAGGGGTATCTTTGCCGGGACAGGGCACAAGAGGCTACACCTTC	CASSQGVSLPGQGTRGYTF
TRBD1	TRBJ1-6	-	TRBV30	TGTGCCTGGAGTATGGGACAGGGGGCGAACTCACCCCTCCACTTT	CAWSMGQGANSPLHF
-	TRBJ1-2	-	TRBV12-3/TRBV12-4	TGTGCCAGCAGTTTGTCGGGACACAATGGCTACACCTTC	CASSLSGHNGYTF
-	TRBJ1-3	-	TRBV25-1	TGTGCCAGCAGTCGCCGGTCCTCTGGAAACACCATATATTTT	CASSRRSSGNTIYF
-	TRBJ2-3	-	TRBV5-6	TGTGCCAGCAGCTTGCTTTCGGAGCGCACAGATACGCAGTATTTT	CASSLLSERTDTQYF
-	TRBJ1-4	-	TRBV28	TGTGCCAGCAGTTCCCAGGGGAGGGAGTATGAAAAACTGTTTTTT	CASSSQGREYEKLFF
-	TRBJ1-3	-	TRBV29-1	TGCAGCGTTGAAGAGGGCAGGGGAAGTTTTCACACCATATATTTT	CSVEEGRGSFHTIYF
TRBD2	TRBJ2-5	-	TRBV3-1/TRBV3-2	TGTGCCAGCAGCCAACTAGCGGGAGAAGAGACCCAGTACTTC	CASSQLAGEETQYF
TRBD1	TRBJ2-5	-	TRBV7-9	TGTGCCAGCAGCTTAGTCCGGACAGGCGGGGAGACCCAGTACTTC	CASSLVRTGGETQYF
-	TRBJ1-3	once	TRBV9	TGTGCCAGCAGCGTAGCGGCAGATAGCCGTTTCTCTGGAAACACCATATATTTT	CASSVAADSRFSGNTIYF